This passage covers 9 T cell receptor beta chains from one sample sequenced in a study of regulatory T cells in long-lasting Graves disease. Libraries of TCR beta came from iRepertoire HTBI primers plus Arm-PCR of CDR3 regions. Each CDR3 protein is one row after TCRdb ran MiXCR on the multiplex PCR reads. The data contain approximately 400,000 distinct CDR3 sequences, around a sixth of them singletons. The time point is: newly diagnosed GD, antithyroid drugs for less than 3 months. PBMC RNA was the source of the TCR library. The specimen was peripheral blood mononuclear cells (PBMCs), collected at new diagnosis, from a patient treated with antithyroid drugs. Receptors originate from a female donor with Graves disease.

This clonotype was seen repeatedly, ten times or more. The chain joins TRBV29-1 to TRBJ1-2, with no clear D. Germline CDR1 SQVTM, CDR2 ANQGSEA. V was cut by 2 bases and J by 3 bases, with 10 bases left in between. The CDR3 is 13 amino acids. The CDR3 protein is CSVEWGTHYGYTF. The CDR3 coding sequence is TGCAGCGTTGAATGGGGAACCCACTATGGCTACACCTTC. Variable domain in full (rest from reference TRBV29-1 and TRBJ1-2): SAVISQKPSRDICQRGTSLTIQCQVDSQVTMMFWYRQQPGQSLTLIATANQGSEATYESGFVIDKFPISRPNLTFSTLTVSNMSPEDSSIYLCSVEWGTHYGYTFGSGTRLTVV.

V usage is TRBV29-1 and J usage is TRBJ2-3; tentative D call: TRBD2 (6 bases). V was pared by 5 bases and J by 4 bases, with 13 bases between. The CDR3 runs to 13 residues. From germline, CDR1 is SQVTM and CDR2 ANQGSEA. This CDR3 is CSVRGGGADTQYF. The DNA of the CDR3 is TGCAGCGTTCGAGGCGGCGGGGCAGATACGCAGTATTTT.

Many counts were recorded for this clonotype. The chain combines TRBV28 with TRBJ1-5; D ambiguous. In germline, CDR1 is MDHEN, CDR2 SYDVKM. V was trimmed by 5 bases and J by 0 bases, leaving 23 bases between them. The CDR3 is made up of 19 amino acids. The CDR3 nucleotides are TGTGCCAGCAGTCCGAGGGCACAGCTGAGTTACTATAGCAATCAGCCCCAGCATTTT. This encodes CASSPRAQLSYYSNQPQHF.

This clonotype was recorded many times. The rearrangement joins TRBV24-1 to TRBJ2-3; D perhaps matches TRBD2 (6 bases). Germline V gene data show CDR1 as KGHDR and CDR2 as SFDVKD. This CDR3 has 15 residues. Trimming stripped 3 bases from V and 4 bases from J, with 13 bases between. The CDR3 sequence is CATSDPGGSADTQYF. CDR3 DNA sequence: TGTGCCACCAGTGATCCCGGGGGTTCCGCAGATACGCAGTATTTT.

This clonotype appeared a single time. The chain uses TRBV30 and TRBJ1-1; a weak D match, TRBD1 (6 bases). Trimming cost V 3 bases and J 0 bases, with 14 bases left between them. From germline, CDR1 is GTSNPN and CDR2 SVGIG (reference sequence). The CDR3 has 15 amino acids. This chain's CDR3 is CAWRKPGQVNTEAFF. CDR3 DNA: TGTGCCTGGAGGAAACCGGGACAAGTGAACACTGAAGCTTTCTTT.

The CDR3 bases are TGTGCCAGCAGTTTAGGGCGGATCACCTACAATGAGCAGTTCTTC. It specifies CASSLGRITYNEQFF. The chain joins TRBV27 to TRBJ2-1; no firm D call. Deletions cut 2 bases from V and 2 bases from J, with 10 bases between. Germline V gene lookup returns CDR1 MNHEY and CDR2 SMNVEV (reference sequence). The CDR3 is 15 residues long.

This clonotype has only a few counts. The V call is TRBV7-9, the J call TRBJ2-1; D uncertain. Germline V lookup: CDR1 SEHNR, CDR2 FQNEAQ (reference sequence). The germline V and J ends were trimmed by 3 bases and 1 base, with 10 bases remaining between them. This CDR3 has 15 amino acids. The CDR3 DNA reads TGTGCCAGCAGCTTTTCACGGATTTCCTACAATGAGCAGTTCTTC. Protein sequence: CASSFSRISYNEQFF.

This clonotype was picked up many times. At one end the junction does not follow the germline gene, possibly because of a read error. V gene TRBV20-1 combines with J gene TRBJ2-1; D is unresolved. CDR3 length equals 8 residues. CDR1 is DFQATT and CDR2 is SNEGSKA in the germline V gene (reference sequence). The CDR3 sequence: CSAPLHPF. DNA of the CDR3: TGCAGTGCTCCCCTTCACCCCTTC.

Worth noting for this clonotype: A much larger clone is a single base away; this may be a read error. This chain uses TRBV29-1 with TRBJ1-4, with D possibly TRBD1 on 5 matching bases. V lost 4 bases to trimming and J lost 10 bases, with 19 bases between them. Per the germline V gene, CDR1 is SQVTM and CDR2 is ANQGSEA. This CDR3 comprises 14 residues. The CDR3 DNA follows: TGCAGCGTTGGAACTGGCAGGGATAGTGGAAAACTGTTTTTT. It codes for CSVGTGRDSGKLFF.